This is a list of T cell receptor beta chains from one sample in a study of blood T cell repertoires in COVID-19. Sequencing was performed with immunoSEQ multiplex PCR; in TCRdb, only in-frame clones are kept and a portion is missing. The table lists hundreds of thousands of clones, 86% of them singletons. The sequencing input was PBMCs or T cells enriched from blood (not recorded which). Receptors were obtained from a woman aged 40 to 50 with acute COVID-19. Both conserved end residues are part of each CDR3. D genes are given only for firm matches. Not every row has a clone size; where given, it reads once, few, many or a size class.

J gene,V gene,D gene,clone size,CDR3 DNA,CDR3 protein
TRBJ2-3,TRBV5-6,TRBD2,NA,TGTGCCAGCAGCGATATACCGGGACTAGCTCACACAGATACGCAGTATTTT,CASSDIPGLAHTDTQYF
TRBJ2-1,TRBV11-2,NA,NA,TGTGCCAGCAGTGCGGCACGGAATGAGCAGTTCTTC,CASSAARNEQFF
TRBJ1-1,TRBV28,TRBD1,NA,TGTGCCAGCAGTTTCTTGGCAGGGGGCGTTTCCGTCGCTTTCTTT,CASSFLAGGVSVAFF
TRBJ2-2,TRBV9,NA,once,TGTGCCAGCAGCGTAGAAGGAGGGGGCACCAACACCGGGGAGCTGTTTTTT,CASSVEGGGTNTGELFF
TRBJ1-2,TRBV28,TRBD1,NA,TGTGCCAGCGGGACAGGGGTTGGCTACACCTTC,CASGTGVGYTF
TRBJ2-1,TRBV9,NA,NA,TGTGCCAGCACCTCTAGCGCACACCTTAACAATGAGCAGTTCTTC,CASTSSAHLNNEQFF
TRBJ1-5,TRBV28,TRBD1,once,TGTGCCAGCAGTTCCCGACAGGGAATCGACCAGCCCCAGCATTTT,CASSSRQGIDQPQHF
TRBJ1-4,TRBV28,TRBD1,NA,TGTGCCAGCAGAACACAGGGGGGGTTAACTAATGAAAAACTGTTTTTT,CASRTQGGLTNEKLFF
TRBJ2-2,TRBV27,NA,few,TGTGCCAGCAGTCCATACAGGGACACCGGGGAGCTGTTTTTT,CASSPYRDTGELFF
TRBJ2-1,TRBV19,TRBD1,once,TGTGCCAGTAGTAGAAACCGGGACAGGGGCAATGAGCAGTTCTTC,CASSRNRDRGNEQFF
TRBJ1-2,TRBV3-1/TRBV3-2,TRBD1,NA,TGTGCCAGCAGCCTCCTAATGGGGACAGGGGGCGCTGGTGGCTACACCTTC,CASSLLMGTGGAGGYTF
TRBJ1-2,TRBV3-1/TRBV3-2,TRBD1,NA,TGTGCCAGCAGCCAGGACAGGGCTTATGGCTACACCTTC,CASSQDRAYGYTF
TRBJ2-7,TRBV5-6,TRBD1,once,TGTGCCAGCAGCTTGGCAGACAGGGGGCCCTACGAGCAGTACTTC,CASSLADRGPYEQYF
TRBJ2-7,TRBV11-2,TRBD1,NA,TGTGCCAGCAGCTCCATACGGGACAGCTCCTACGAGCAGTACTTC,CASSSIRDSSYEQYF
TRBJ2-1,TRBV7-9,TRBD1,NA,TGTGCCAGCAGCTCCCCAAACACAGGGGTCGACAATGAGCAGTTCTTC,CASSSPNTGVDNEQFF
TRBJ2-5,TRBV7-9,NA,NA,TGTGCCAGCGGCCGGGGAGCGGCCCAAGAGACCCAGTACTTC,CASGRGAAQETQYF
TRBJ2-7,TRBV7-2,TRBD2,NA,TGTGCCAGCAGCCCCCGAGGAGCGGGAGGGCCTAGCTACGAGCAGTACTTC,CASSPRGAGGPSYEQYF
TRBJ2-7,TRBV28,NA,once,TGTGCCAGTGGGGCTGGCTACGAGCAGTACTTC,CASGAGYEQYF
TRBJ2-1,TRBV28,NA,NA,TGTGCCAGCAGTTTTCAGGGTAAGAATGAGCAGTTCTTC,CASSFQGKNEQFF
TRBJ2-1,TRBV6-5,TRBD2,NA,TGTGCCAGCAAGAGACTAGCGGGATTAGACAATGAGCAGTTCTTC,CASKRLAGLDNEQFF
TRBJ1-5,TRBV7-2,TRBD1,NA,TGTGCCAGCAGCTCTTACACAGGGGGCGGGCAGCCCCAGCATTTT,CASSSYTGGGQPQHF
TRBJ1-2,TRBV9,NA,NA,TGTGCCAGCAGCGTACAAGAACAGGGCTATGGCTACACCTTC,CASSVQEQGYGYTF
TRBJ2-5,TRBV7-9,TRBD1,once,TGTGCCAGCAGCACGACAGGGGGCCGGAGGGAGACCCAGTACTTC,CASSTTGGRRETQYF